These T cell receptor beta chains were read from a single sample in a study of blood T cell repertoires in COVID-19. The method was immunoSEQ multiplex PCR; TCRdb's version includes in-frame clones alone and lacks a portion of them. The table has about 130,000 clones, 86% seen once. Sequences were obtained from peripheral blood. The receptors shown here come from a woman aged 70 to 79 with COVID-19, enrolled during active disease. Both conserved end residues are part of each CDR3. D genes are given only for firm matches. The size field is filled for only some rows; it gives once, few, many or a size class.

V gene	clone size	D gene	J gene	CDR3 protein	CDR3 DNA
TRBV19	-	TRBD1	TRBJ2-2	CASSAPGQVTGELFF	TGTGCCAGTAGTGCTCCGGGACAGGTTACCGGGGAGCTGTTTTTT
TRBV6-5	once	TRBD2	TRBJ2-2	CASRGLAGNTGELFF	TGTGCCAGCAGGGGACTAGCGGGGAACACCGGGGAGCTGTTTTTT
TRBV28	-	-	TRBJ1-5	CASSRAGNYQPQHF	TGTGCCAGCAGCCGGGCGGGGAATTATCAGCCCCAGCATTTT
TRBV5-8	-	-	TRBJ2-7	CASSLYSSYEQYF	TGTGCCAGCAGCTTGTACAGCTCCTACGAGCAGTACTTC
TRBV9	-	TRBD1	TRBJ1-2	CASSVETGTSYTF	TGTGCCAGCAGCGTAGAGACAGGGACCAGCTACACCTTC
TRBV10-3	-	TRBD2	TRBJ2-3	CAISESRGTSGVADTQYF	TGTGCCATCAGTGAGTCCAGGGGGACTAGCGGGGTAGCAGATACGCAGTATTTT
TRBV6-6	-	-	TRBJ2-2	CASSYSQYTGELFF	TGTGCCAGCAGTTACTCCCAGTACACCGGGGAGCTGTTTTTT
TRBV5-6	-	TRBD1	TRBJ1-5	CASSRTGSQPQHF	TGTGCCAGCAGCCGGACAGGGAGTCAGCCCCAGCATTTT
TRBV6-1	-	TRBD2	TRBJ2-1	CASSDKTSGAVNEQFF	TGTGCCAGCAGTGACAAGACTAGCGGGGCCGTAAATGAGCAGTTCTTC
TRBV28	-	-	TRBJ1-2	CASWGQGVFNYGYTF	TGTGCCAGCTGGGGACAAGGGGTTTTTAACTATGGCTACACCTTC
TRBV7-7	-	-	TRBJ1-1	CASSPGGRNTEAFF	TGTGCTAGCAGCCCCGGGGGGCGAAACACTGAAGCTTTCTTT
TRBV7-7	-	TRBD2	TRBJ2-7	CASSPSARGSQYEQYF	TGTGCCAGCAGCCCATCCGCGCGGGGGTCGCAATACGAGCAGTACTTC
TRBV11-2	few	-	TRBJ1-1	CASSPAWRMNTEAFF	TGTGCCAGCAGCCCCGCTTGGAGGATGAACACTGAAGCTTTCTTT
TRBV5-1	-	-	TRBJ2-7	CASSLGDRAGRGEQYF	TGCGCCAGCAGCTTAGGGGACCGAGCCGGGCGGGGCGAGCAGTACTTC
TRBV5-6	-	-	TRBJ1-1	CASSLSNQRGTEAFF	TGTGCCAGCAGCTTGTCCAACCAACGGGGCACTGAAGCTTTCTTT
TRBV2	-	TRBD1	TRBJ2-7	CASARQGYEQYF	TGTGCCAGCGCTAGACAGGGCTACGAGCAGTACTTC
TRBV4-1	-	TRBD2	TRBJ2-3	CASSQDRSGGTDTQYF	TGCGCCAGCAGCCAAGATCGGAGCGGGGGCACAGATACGCAGTATTTT
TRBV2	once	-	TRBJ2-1	CASSGQGLGNEQFF	TGTGCCAGCAGTGGGCAGGGTTTGGGCAATGAGCAGTTCTTC
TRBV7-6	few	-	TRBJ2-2	CASSPRERILGGANTGELFF	TGTGCCAGCAGCCCTCGAGAAAGAATACTTGGCGGAGCGAACACCGGGGAGCTGTTTTTT
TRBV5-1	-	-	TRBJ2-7	CASSLDRAHEQYF	TGCGCCAGCAGCTTGGACAGGGCCCACGAGCAGTACTTC
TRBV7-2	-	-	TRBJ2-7	CASSLVQTYEQYF	TGTGCCAGCAGCTTAGTACAGACCTACGAGCAGTACTTC
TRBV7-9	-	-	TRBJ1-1	CASSLASGEAFF	TGTGCCAGCAGCTTAGCGTCAGGGGAGGCTTTCTTT
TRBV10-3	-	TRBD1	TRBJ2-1	CAIRTGTGHNEQFF	TGTGCCATCAGGACCGGGACAGGGCACAATGAGCAGTTCTTC
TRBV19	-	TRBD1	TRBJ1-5	CASSTGGVRPQHF	TGTGCCAGTAGCACAGGGGGGGTCCGGCCCCAGCATTTT
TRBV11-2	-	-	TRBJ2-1	CASSLDRGDEQFF	TGTGCCAGCAGCTTAGACAGGGGCGATGAGCAGTTCTTC
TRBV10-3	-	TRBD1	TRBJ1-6	CAISESGQGPSPLHF	TGTGCCATCAGTGAGTCTGGACAGGGACCATCACCCCTCCACTTT
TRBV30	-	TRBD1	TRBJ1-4	CAWRAGTGSEKLFF	TGTGCCTGGAGGGCCGGGACAGGGTCCGAAAAACTGTTTTTT
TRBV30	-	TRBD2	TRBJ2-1	CAWKRTSGGNEQFF	TGTGCCTGGAAAAGGACTAGCGGGGGCAATGAGCAGTTCTTC
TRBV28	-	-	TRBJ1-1	CASHAPGGGNTEAFF	TGTGCCAGCCATGCCCCGGGAGGTGGGAACACTGAAGCTTTCTTT
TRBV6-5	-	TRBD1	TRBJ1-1	CASRWTGEPEAFF	TGTGCCAGCAGGTGGACAGGGGAGCCTGAAGCTTTCTTT
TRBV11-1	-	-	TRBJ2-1	CASSPGWGNEQFF	TGTGCCAGCAGCCCGGGGTGGGGCAATGAGCAGTTCTTC
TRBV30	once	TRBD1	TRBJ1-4	CAWMSGGEKLFF	TGTGCCTGGATGTCAGGGGGGGAAAAACTGTTTTTT
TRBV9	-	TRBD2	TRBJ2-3	CASKDERGSTDTQYF	TGTGCCAGCAAAGACGAGCGGGGGAGCACAGATACGCAGTATTTT
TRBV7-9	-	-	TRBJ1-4	CASSLSEVGSGEKLFF	TGTGCCAGCAGCTTATCAGAGGTCGGTTCGGGTGAAAAACTGTTTTTT
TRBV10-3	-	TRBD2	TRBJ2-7	CATVGTSASYEQYF	TGTGCCACCGTCGGGACTAGCGCCTCCTACGAGCAGTACTTC
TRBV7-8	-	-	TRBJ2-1	CASSLAGPGRNEQFF	TGTGCCAGCAGCTTAGCGGGGCCGGGGAGGAATGAGCAGTTCTTC
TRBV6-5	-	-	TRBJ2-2	CASSYKGLTGELFF	TGTGCCAGCAGTTATAAGGGGTTAACCGGGGAGCTGTTTTTT
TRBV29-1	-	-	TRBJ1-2	CSVTGTTYGYTF	TGCAGCGTCACCGGGACAACCTATGGCTACACCTTC
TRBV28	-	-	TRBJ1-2	CASSFWADLRDGYTF	TGTGCCAGCAGTTTTTGGGCAGACCTGAGGGATGGCTACACCTTC
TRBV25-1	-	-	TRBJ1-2	CASSAIHRDTQNYGYTF	TGTGCCAGCAGTGCAATTCACCGGGACACACAAAACTATGGCTACACCTTC
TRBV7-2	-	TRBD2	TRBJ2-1	CASSFHSGTSGGIEQFF	TGTGCCAGCAGCTTCCACTCCGGGACTAGCGGGGGGATTGAGCAGTTCTTC
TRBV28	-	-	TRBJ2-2	CASSRSLHSRGTGELFF	TGTGCCAGCAGCCGGTCTCTTCACTCCCGGGGCACCGGGGAGCTGTTTTTT
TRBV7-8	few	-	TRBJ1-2	CASSSDPSYGYTF	TGTGCCAGCAGCTCAGATCCTTCGTATGGCTACACCTTC
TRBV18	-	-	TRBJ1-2	CASSPPAKSYGYTF	TGTGCCAGCTCACCACCCGCTAAAAGCTATGGCTACACCTTC
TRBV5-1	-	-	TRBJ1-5	CASSLDSLNQPQHF	TGCGCCAGCAGCTTAGACAGCCTCAATCAGCCCCAGCATTTT
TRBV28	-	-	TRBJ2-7	CASSLLRGVYEQYF	TGTGCCAGCAGTTTATTGCGGGGTGTCTACGAGCAGTACTTC